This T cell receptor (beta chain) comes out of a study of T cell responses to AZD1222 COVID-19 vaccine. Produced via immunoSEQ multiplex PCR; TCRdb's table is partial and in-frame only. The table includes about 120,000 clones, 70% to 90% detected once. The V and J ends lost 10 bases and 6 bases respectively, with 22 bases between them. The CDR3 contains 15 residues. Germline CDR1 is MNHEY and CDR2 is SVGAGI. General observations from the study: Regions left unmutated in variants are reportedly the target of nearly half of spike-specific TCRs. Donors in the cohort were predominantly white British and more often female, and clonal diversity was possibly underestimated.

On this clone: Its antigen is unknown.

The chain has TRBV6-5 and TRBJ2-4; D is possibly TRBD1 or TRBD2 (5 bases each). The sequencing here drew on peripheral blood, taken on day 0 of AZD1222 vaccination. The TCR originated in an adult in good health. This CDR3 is CATNARGVVVNIQYF. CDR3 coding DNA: TGTGCCACCAACGCCCGGGGCGTAGTGGTAAACATTCAGTACTTC.